This TCR beta chain derives from a study of cytomegalovirus exposure and HLA in healthy donors. Notes on the study in general: Later genetic work tied a missense DCLRE1C variant to beta-chain V and J trimming. Prediction of most subjects' HLA-A and HLA-B alleles by TCR beta sequences was reportedly accurate.

Primers included in the PCR were 60 Vbeta and 13 Jbeta primers. TCRdb keeps only in-frame clones here, not all; method: immunoSEQ multiplex PCR. The repertoire holds roughly 110,000 clones, with over 70% as singletons. A remark on this clone: Antigen unknown.

The CDR3 has 14 amino acids. The V gene lost 7 bases and the J gene lost 1 base, with 15 bases spanning the gap. Germline-derived CDR1 and CDR2 are GTSNPN and SVGIG (reference sequence). The J gene is TRBJ2-3, the V gene TRBV30, with D perhaps matching TRBD2 (5 bases). Sequenced material: PBMCs. The receptor was isolated from a woman in her 40s in good health and CMV-seropositive. The chain's CDR3 is CAFLPAAGTDTQYF. The DNA of the CDR3 is TGTGCCTTCCTTCCCGCAGCGGGCACAGATACGCAGTATTTT. The variable domain in full, completed from reference TRBV30 and TRBJ2-3, reads SQTIHQWPATLVQPVGSPLSLECTVEGTSNPNLYWYRQAAGRGLQLLFYSVGIGQISSEVPQNLSASRPQDRQFILSSKKLLLSDSGFYLCAFLPAAGTDTQYFGPGTRLTVL.